This T cell receptor beta chain was recovered during a study of T cell changes during pregnancy in multiple sclerosis. The length of the CDR3 is 13 residues. J was trimmed by 10 bases and V by 10 bases; bases with no gene match: 6. The germline CDR1 and CDR2 sequences are MNHEY and SVGAGI. This table comes from immunoSEQ multiplex PCR, and its TCRdb copy is limited to in-frame clones, with some not included. The table has some 60,000 clones, around 93% seen once; the top ten hold around 1.7%. The chain joins TRBV6-5 to TRBJ2-1, with TRBD2 identical over 14 bases. The specimen comprised peripheral blood, sampled after pregnancy. The sequence derives from a female donor with multiple sclerosis, enrolled in a pregnancy study. In DNA, the CDR3 is TGTGCCACCGGACTAGCGGGAGGAAGAGAGCAGTTCTTC. It codes for CATGLAGGREQFF.